Below, one T cell receptor beta chain is given with its context. This sample is part of a study of PD-L1 blockade in urothelial cancer. Across the study: About 85% of the 29 patients were men whose urothelial cancer was bladder-origin.

Regarding time point: pretreatment peripheral blood. Patients presented with locally advanced or metastatic urothelial carcinoma. This table comes from immunoSEQ multiplex PCR, and its TCRdb copy is limited to in-frame clones, with some not included. The top ten clones hold 1.6% of a sample with 50,000 to 75,000 clones, approximately 78% of them seen once. The clonotype comes from a man aged 65-85 years with urothelial cancer. Specimen: PBMCs, collected around atezolizumab (anti-PD-L1) treatment.

The CDR3, as DNA: TGTGCCGGAACAGAGGGCAATGAGCAGTTCTTC. It specifies CAGTEGNEQFF. The rearrangement links TRBV11-2 to TRBJ2-1, with a weak D call TRBD2 (5 bases). Germline CDR1 is SGHAT and CDR2 is FQNNGV. V shed 11 bases and J shed 6 bases, with 11 bases lying between them. This CDR3 has 11 amino acids.